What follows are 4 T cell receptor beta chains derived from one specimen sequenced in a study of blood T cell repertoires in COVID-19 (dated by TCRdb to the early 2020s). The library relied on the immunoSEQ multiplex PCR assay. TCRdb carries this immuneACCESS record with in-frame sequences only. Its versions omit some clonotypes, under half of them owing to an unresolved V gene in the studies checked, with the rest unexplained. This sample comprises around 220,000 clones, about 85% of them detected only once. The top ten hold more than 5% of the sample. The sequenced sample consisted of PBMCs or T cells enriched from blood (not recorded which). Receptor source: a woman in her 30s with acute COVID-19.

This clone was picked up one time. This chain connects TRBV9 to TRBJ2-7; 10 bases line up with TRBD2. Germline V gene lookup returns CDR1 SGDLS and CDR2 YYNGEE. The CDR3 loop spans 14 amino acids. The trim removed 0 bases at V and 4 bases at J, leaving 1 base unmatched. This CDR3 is CASSVAGLAYEQYF. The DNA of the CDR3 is TGTGCCAGCAGCGTAGCGGGACTAGCGTACGAGCAGTACTTC.

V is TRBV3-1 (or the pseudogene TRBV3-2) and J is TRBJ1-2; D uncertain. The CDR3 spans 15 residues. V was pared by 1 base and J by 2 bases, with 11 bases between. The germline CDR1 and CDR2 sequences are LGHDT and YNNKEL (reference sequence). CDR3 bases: TGTGCCAGCAGCCAAGGGCCCTCCCGAAACTATGGCTACACCTTC. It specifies CASSQGPSRNYGYTF.

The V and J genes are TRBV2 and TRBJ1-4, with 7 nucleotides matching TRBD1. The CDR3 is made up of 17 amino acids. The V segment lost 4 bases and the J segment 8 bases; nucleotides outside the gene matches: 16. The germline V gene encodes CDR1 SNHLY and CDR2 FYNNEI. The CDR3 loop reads CASSVRGPGSVEEKLFF. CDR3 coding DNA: TGTGCCAGCAGTGTAAGGGGGCCAGGGAGTGTAGAAGAAAAACTGTTTTTT.

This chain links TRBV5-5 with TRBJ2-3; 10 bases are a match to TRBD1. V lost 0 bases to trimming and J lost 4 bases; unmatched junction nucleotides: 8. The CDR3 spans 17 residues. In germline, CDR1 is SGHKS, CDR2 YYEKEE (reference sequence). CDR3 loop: CASSLAPTGGFADTQYF. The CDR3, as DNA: TGTGCCAGCAGCTTGGCCCCGACAGGGGGCTTCGCAGATACGCAGTATTTT.